This T cell receptor beta chain stems from a study of vaccination and CD4 T cells after COVID-19. Whole-study context: The stimulating agents, overlapping spike peptides, came from SARS-CoV-2, HCoV-NL63, HCoV-OC43 and HCoV-229E.

The Oncomine TCR Beta short-read assay generated sequence data from the DNA of cultured CD4+ T cells. In TCRdb, the PCR reads were re-called with MiXCR into one record per CDR3 protein. Of about 18,000 distinct CDR3 sequences detected, around two thirds appear once; the ten largest clones hold 5.5% to 7%. To note about this clonotype: Its antigen is currently unknown.

The CDR3 has 13 amino acids. V lost 1 base and J lost 3, with 4 bases in between. Looked up from germline, CDR1 is LGHNA and CDR2 is YSLEER. Treatment defined: approximately 10-day PBMC culture with coronavirus spike peptide pools or control peptides (ViraFEST assay). This receptor was taken from a human donor who had recovered from COVID-19. The chain combines TRBV4-3 with TRBJ2-1; D gene uncertain. The sequencing input was CD4+ T cells from blood, cultured in vitro. The CDR3 reads CASSQVVYNEQFF. CDR3 in DNA: TGCGCCAGCAGCCAAGTAGTCTACAATGAGCAGTTCTTC.